The clone carrying this T cell receptor beta chain was detected ten times or more. No antigen is known for it. Under 3 months was the duration of disease in ophthalmopathy patients, who also had a Clinical Activity Score of at least 3 and a NOSPECS grade of at least 4. This entry comes from a study of T cells in Graves' hyperthyroidism and ophthalmopathy. TCR beta CDR3 region amplification was performed from RNA transcripts. Using the HTBI primer set, a first-round RT-PCR was run on the TCR CDR3. MiXCR, applied by TCRdb to the multiplex PCR reads, yields one record per CDR3 protein. The sample gives hundreds of thousands of distinct CDR3 sequences, 16% of which show up once; around 3.3% is in the top ten. This CDR3 region has 15 residues. The V gene end was trimmed by 5 bases and the J gene end by 4 bases; junction bases not matched to a gene: 12. CDR1 and CDR2 from the germline V gene are DFQATT and SNEGSKA (reference sequence).

Study results and limitations: Most expanded thyroid clonotypes above 0.001 recurred in blood. By a 13 V-J model, ophthalmopathy was set apart from stable hyperthyroidism. In validation, the model predicted ophthalmopathy. These predictions came a median about 6 months before onset.

This chain links TRBV20-1 with TRBJ1-2, with 8 bases that match TRBD1. The TCR sequence derives from a middle-aged woman with Graves' ophthalmopathy. The sample comprised blood. The CDR3 protein is CSAAGSDRESYGYTF. CDR3 nucleotides: TGCAGTGCTGCCGGTTCGGACAGGGAAAGCTATGGCTACACCTTC.